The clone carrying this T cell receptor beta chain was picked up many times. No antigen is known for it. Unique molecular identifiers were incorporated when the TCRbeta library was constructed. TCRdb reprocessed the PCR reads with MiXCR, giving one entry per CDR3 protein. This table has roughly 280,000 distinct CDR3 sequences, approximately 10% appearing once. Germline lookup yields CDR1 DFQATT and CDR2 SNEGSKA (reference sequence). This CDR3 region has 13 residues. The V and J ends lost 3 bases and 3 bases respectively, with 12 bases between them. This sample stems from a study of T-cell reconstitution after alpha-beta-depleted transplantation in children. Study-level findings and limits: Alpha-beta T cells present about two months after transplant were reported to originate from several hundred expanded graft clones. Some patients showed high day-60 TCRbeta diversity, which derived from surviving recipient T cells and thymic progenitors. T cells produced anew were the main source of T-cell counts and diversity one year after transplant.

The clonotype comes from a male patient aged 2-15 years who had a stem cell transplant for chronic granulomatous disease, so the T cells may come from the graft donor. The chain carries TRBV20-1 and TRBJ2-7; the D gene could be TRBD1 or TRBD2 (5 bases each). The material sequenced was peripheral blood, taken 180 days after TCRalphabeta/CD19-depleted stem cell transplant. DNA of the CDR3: TGCAGTGCTAGGGGGGAGATCGACTACGAGCAGTACTTC. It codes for CSARGEIDYEQYF.